The entry that follows covers one TCR beta chain sequence. This clonotype was seen repeatedly, ten times or more. No antigen is known for it. No qualities accompany the bases; no much larger clone lies one base away. These data come from a study of identical twins (dated by TCRdb to the mid-2010s). Notes on the research overall: To test whether fetal clonotypes persist, the study used deep sequencing on TCR alpha and beta repertoires from monozygotic twins, unrelated adults of various ages, and cord blood. To rule out contamination, replicate twin experiments were performed at different times with different library preparation protocols.

On the study overall, not on this receptor specifically: Invariant T cells such as MAIT and iNKT could partly confound zero-insertion analyses, although diverse VJ usage argued against such confounding for most clonotypes. Abundant cord blood beta clonotypes had fewer insertions, young adult naive repertoires showed a similar but weaker trend, and memory repertoires showed no such trend. A weaker excess of twin sharing was found in beta out-of-frame sequences because the signal-to-noise ratio was lowered by fewer shared sequences. Because the same donors could not be followed over many years, the conclusions relied on cross-sectional statistical analysis. Compared with coincidental sharing between unrelated individuals, out-of-frame TCR alpha sequences shared between twins had an excess of sequences with low generation probability. In monozygotic twins, recombination models systematically underestimated out-of-frame TCR alpha sharing, but the models matched the sharing seen between unrelated individuals.

The library was produced with 5' RACE. Sequencing used an Illumina HiSeq 2000. A universal primer binding site was introduced by template switching, and a unique molecular identifier was present in the final cDNA, enabling accurate counting of TCR cDNA molecules. First-strand cDNA for TCR alpha and beta chains was synthesized from specific primers in the conserved constant-segment region. To control for contamination, each cDNA library was double barcoded with a SMART-Mk sample barcode plus Illumina barcodes. TruSeq adapter sequences, together with Illumina sample barcodes, were added in two successive PCR steps. Sequencing of the TCR alpha and beta cDNA libraries was done on the Illumina HiSeq platform using custom primers. The study's processing was this. Unique molecular identifiers were extracted from raw reads with MiGEC, and CDR3 positions were determined with MiXCR. Recombination models were inferred per individual with the repgenHMM and IGoR tools using an EM algorithm. Shared clonotype analysis was performed with the tcR package in R, normalizing sharing by the product of cloneset sizes. Out-of-frame nonproductive sequences were analyzed to study raw recombination free of thymic and clonal selection effects. TCRdb ran its own pipeline on the public reads, namely fastp trimming at Q25 and MiXCR clone calling, and kept in-frame beta chains. Entries that share a CDR3 protein sequence are merged under the most common genes and DNA. The authors' filters were not applied to this entry. For this sample there are approximately 260,000 distinct CDR3 sequences; around 8.8% appear just once. The ten largest clones add up to less than 4% of the sample.

Only healthy Caucasian donors were included. Three pairs of female monozygotic twins, all aged roughly 18 to 29 years, were included in the twin cohort. CD4+ and CD8+ T cell populations were isolated with positive isolation kits from Invitrogen. Ends trimmed: V by 6 bases, J by 6 bases; bases unmatched to a gene: 5. Counted from cysteine to phenylalanine, this CDR3 has 13 amino acids. The retained sequence is limited to the CDR3, 39 bases, with the frame set at the first base. The data were also submitted as part of a second study, on yellow fever vaccine responses in identical twins. The second study's authors report: According to the authors, the vaccine-induced T cell response in identical twins seemed to be partly convergent and partly specific to each individual. The study precisely tracked vaccine-responding T cell clones in identical twins.

The chain couples TRBV12-3 or TRBV12-4 to TRBJ2-1, and 7 bases in between align with TRBD1. Material for sequencing was CD8+ T cells sorted from blood. This clonotype was sampled from a woman under 30 in good health. The CDR3 here reads CASSLGQINEQFF. The DNA sequence reads TGTGCCAGCAGCTTGGGACAGATCAATGAGCAGTTCTTC.